Shown below are 9 T cell receptor beta chains from a single sample sequenced in a study of blood T cell repertoires in COVID-19. The method was immunoSEQ multiplex PCR; TCRdb's version includes in-frame clones alone and lacks a portion of them. The sample comprises about 45,000 clones, around 80% of which are singletons, and roughly 6% rests with the top ten. The sample taken for sequencing was peripheral blood. The receptors originated from a woman aged 80 or older with acute or convalescent COVID-19.

This chain links TRBV20-1 with TRBJ1-2; D perhaps matches TRBD1 (5 bases). CDR1 and CDR2 from the germline V gene are DFQATT and SNEGSKA (reference sequence). The CDR3 spans 15 residues. V lost 3 bases and J 5 bases, leaving 19 bases between the germline ends. The DNA for the CDR3 is TGCAGTGCTAGTAACCAATTAGGGGTCGGATATGGCTACACCTTC. This sequence encodes CSASNQLGVGYGYTF.

The CDR3 sequence is CASSGREGETQYF. CDR3 DNA sequence: TGCGCCAGCAGTGGCCGGGAGGGAGAGACCCAGTACTTC. This sequence joins TRBV10-2 and TRBJ2-5, with 8 bases fitting TRBD2. V trimming: 4 bases; J trimming: 4 bases; junction bases outside the gene matches: 2. The CDR3 length is 13 residues. Germline lookup yields CDR1 WSHSY and CDR2 SAAADI.

V gene TRBV6-5 combines with J gene TRBJ1-1; D possibly corresponds to TRBD1 (6 bases). V lost 8 bases to trimming and J lost 0 bases, with 7 bases between them. There are 12 residues in the CDR3. Germline V gives CDR1 MNHEY, CDR2 SVGAGI. This chain's CDR3 is CASQGMNTEAFF. The CDR3, as DNA: TGTGCCAGCCAGGGGATGAACACTGAAGCTTTCTTT.

This clone was detected only once. This chain uses TRBV11-2 with TRBJ2-2, with 9 bases that match TRBD1. The CDR3 contains 19 residues. From germline, CDR1 is SGHAT and CDR2 FQNNGV. After removal of 2 bases from V and 0 bases from J, the junction contained 10 bases not matched to a gene. The CDR3: CASSLRWDRVEANTGELFF. The CDR3 nucleotides read TGTGCCAGCAGCTTAAGGTGGGACAGGGTTGAAGCGAACACCGGGGAGCTGTTTTTT.

V gene TRBV19 combines with J gene TRBJ1-1; 11 nucleotides agree with TRBD1. The CDR3 has 15 residues. V lost 6 bases and J lost 3; bases outside the gene matches: 6. CDR1 is LNHDA, CDR2 SQIVND, per germline (reference sequence). In DNA form, the CDR3 reads TGTGCCAGTAGGGACAGGGGGCGGTCGGACACTGAAGCTTTCTTT. It is translated as CASRDRGRSDTEAFF.

The rearrangement links TRBV19 to TRBJ2-1, with D maybe TRBD1 (5 bases). The CDR3 spans 15 residues. Trimming removed 5 bases at V and 6 bases at J, with 17 bases between. The germline V gene encodes CDR1 LNHDA and CDR2 SQIVND (reference sequence). CDR3 DNA: TGTGCCAGTAGTGAACAGGCCTTTCCGGGCAATGAGCAGTTCTTC. Its protein is CASSEQAFPGNEQFF.

The rearrangement joins TRBV4-1 to TRBJ1-4, with D possibly being TRBD1 (6 bases). The V and J ends lost 1 base and 8 bases respectively, with 17 bases between them. Germline loops: CDR1 MGHRA, CDR2 YSYEKL. CDR3 length: 16 residues. The CDR3 spells CASSQGPGDANEKLFF. CDR3 DNA: TGCGCCAGCAGCCAAGGACCAGGGGATGCGAACGAAAAACTGTTTTTT.

This chain uses TRBV19 with TRBJ1-2; TRBD1 might be the D (6 bases). Deletions cut 11 bases from V and 7 bases from J, with 14 bases between. Looked up from germline, CDR1 is LNHDA and CDR2 is SQIVND (reference sequence). The length of the CDR3 is 11 residues. CDR3 amino acids: CASQYRAGYTF. The CDR3 nucleotides are TGTGCCTCGCAATACAGGGCTGGCTACACCTTC.

This chain uses TRBV2 with TRBJ2-3, with D maybe TRBD1 (5 bases). The CDR3 spans 14 residues. CDR1 is SNHLY and CDR2 is FYNNEI in the germline V gene. V was cut by 6 bases and J by 3 bases, with 13 bases left in between. Written as DNA, the CDR3 is TGTGCCAGCAGGGATGCGACAGTTACAGATACGCAGTATTTT. Protein: CASRDATVTDTQYF.